This T cell receptor beta chain derives from a study of T cells in Graves' hyperthyroidism and ophthalmopathy. The V gene end was trimmed by 6 bases and the J gene end by 2 bases; junction bases not matched to a gene: 14. This CDR3 is built from 17 residues. Template material for amplifying TCR beta CDR3 regions consisted of RNA transcripts. RT-PCR in the first round (using the HTBI primer set) targeted the TCR CDR3. Via MiXCR, TCRdb re-called the multiplex PCR reads, giving one row per CDR3 protein. This table has around 600,000 distinct CDR3 sequences, 15% to 17% appearing once. This clonotype has a count of ten or more.

This TCR was sampled from a woman aged 25 to 45 with Graves' hyperthyroidism. The sequencing input was blood. The rearrangement links TRBV12-3 or TRBV12-4 to TRBJ2-7, with 9 bases aligning to TRBD1. The CDR3 loop reads CASSHYARDRDTYEQYF. Written as DNA, the CDR3 is TGTGCCAGCAGCCACTATGCCCGGGACAGGGACACCTACGAGCAGTACTTC.